This is a list of T cell receptor beta chains from one sample in a study of molecular identifiers for immune sequencing clone quantification. Via MiXCR, TCRdb re-called the PCR reads, giving one row per CDR3 protein. Of approximately 590,000 distinct CDR3 sequences in the sample, about 25% were seen once. The source material was naive CD8+ T cells from blood, with Jurkat cell RNA spiked in. These receptors were obtained from a human donor in good health. Some libraries in this study had Jurkat cell RNA spiked in. Each CDR3 is given with its conserved first and last residue. Each record gives: CDR3 DNA, CDR3 protein, clone size, V gene, J gene, D gene. The D gene is left open where the match is weak. Size is omitted from some rows. Given values are once, few, many or a class for expanded clones.

cdr3_nt: TGCGCCAGCAGCCGACTGACTAGCGGGGGTTTATACAATGAGCAGTTCTTC; cdr3_aa: CASSRLTSGGLYNEQFF; clone_size: few; v_call: TRBV4-1; j_call: TRBJ2-1; d_call: TRBD2
cdr3_nt: TGTGCCAGCAGTGGACTAGCGGCAAGCTCCTACGAGCAGTACTTC; cdr3_aa: CASSGLAASSYEQYF; clone_size: many; v_call: TRBV28; j_call: TRBJ2-7; d_call: TRBD2
cdr3_nt: TGTGCCAGCAGCGTAGGGGTAAGGGGGAAAGAGACCCAGTACTTC; cdr3_aa: CASSVGVRGKETQYF; clone_size: .; v_call: TRBV9; j_call: TRBJ2-5; d_call: .
cdr3_nt: TGTGCCAGCAGTCATGGTACAGACAGCTACGAGCAGTACTTC; cdr3_aa: CASSHGTDSYEQYF; clone_size: many; v_call: TRBV27; j_call: TRBJ2-7; d_call: .
cdr3_nt: TGTGCCAGCAGTTACCAAAGGGGATTTAGCAATCAGCCCCAGCATTTT; cdr3_aa: CASSYQRGFSNQPQHF; clone_size: many; v_call: TRBV6-6; j_call: TRBJ1-5; d_call: .
cdr3_nt: TGTGCCAGCAGCTTATCATCGACGGATAACACTGAAGCTTTCTTT; cdr3_aa: CASSLSSTDNTEAFF; clone_size: many; v_call: TRBV7-9; j_call: TRBJ1-1; d_call: .
cdr3_nt: .; cdr3_aa: CASSFSGPAEAFF; clone_size: few; v_call: TRBV7-9; j_call: TRBJ1-1; d_call: .
cdr3_nt: TGCGCCAGCAGCCAGTTAGGTTCCGCCGAGCAGTACTTC; cdr3_aa: CASSQLGSAEQYF; clone_size: .; v_call: TRBV4-3; j_call: TRBJ2-7; d_call: .
cdr3_nt: TGTGCCACCCGGTGGAGTATGAATCAGCCCCAGCATTTT; cdr3_aa: CATRWSMNQPQHF; clone_size: few; v_call: TRBV6-6; j_call: TRBJ1-5; d_call: .
cdr3_nt: TGTGCCAGCAGCTTATTGCCCGGTCTCAAGAACACTGAAGCTTTCTTT; cdr3_aa: CASSLLPGLKNTEAFF; clone_size: many; v_call: TRBV7-9; j_call: TRBJ1-1; d_call: .
cdr3_nt: TGTGCCAGCAGTTACTCGATAGCGGGGTTCCAAGAGACCCAGTACTTC; cdr3_aa: CASSYSIAGFQETQYF; clone_size: many; v_call: TRBV6-2/TRBV6-3; j_call: TRBJ2-5; d_call: TRBD2
cdr3_nt: TGTGCCAGCAGTCTCACCAGGACAGACGGTGAGACCCAGTACTTC; cdr3_aa: CASSLTRTDGETQYF; clone_size: many; v_call: TRBV28; j_call: TRBJ2-5; d_call: .
cdr3_nt: TGTGCCAGCAGTGAAGGGTTGGTTCGTGGCGGCGAGCAGTACTTC; cdr3_aa: CASSEGLVRGGEQYF; clone_size: few; v_call: TRBV2; j_call: TRBJ2-7; d_call: .
cdr3_nt: TGTGCCAGCAGTACTAGGAGGGACACAGATACGCAGTATTTT; cdr3_aa: CASSTRRDTDTQYF; clone_size: few; v_call: TRBV12-3/TRBV12-4; j_call: TRBJ2-3; d_call: .
cdr3_nt: TGCAGTGCTAGAGATGGGGGGGGTTCGTACCAAGAGCCCCAGTACTTC; cdr3_aa: CSARDGGGSYQEPQYF; clone_size: once; v_call: TRBV20-1; j_call: TRBJ2-5; d_call: TRBD2
cdr3_nt: TGTGCCAGCAGCATCCGACTAGCGGGAGTTGACGAGCAGTACTTC; cdr3_aa: CASSIRLAGVDEQYF; clone_size: .; v_call: TRBV9; j_call: TRBJ2-7; d_call: TRBD2
cdr3_nt: TGTGCCAGCAGGGCCGGGAACGAGCAGTACTTC; cdr3_aa: CASRAGNEQYF; clone_size: many; v_call: TRBV7-9; j_call: TRBJ2-7; d_call: .
cdr3_nt: TGTGCCAGCAGCCCAATAAAAGCGGGCCCTCTAGATGAGCAGTTCTTC; cdr3_aa: CASSPIKAGPLDEQFF; clone_size: .; v_call: TRBV7-9; j_call: TRBJ2-1; d_call: .
cdr3_nt: TGTGCCAGCAGCCAAGATGCCTACTACGAGCAGTACTTC; cdr3_aa: CASSQDAYYEQYF; clone_size: many; v_call: TRBV4-2; j_call: TRBJ2-7; d_call: .
cdr3_nt: TGTGCCAGCAGCCCACGGAGGGCCCAAGATAACACAGATACGCAGTATTTT; cdr3_aa: CASSPRRAQDNTDTQYF; clone_size: once; v_call: TRBV7-9; j_call: TRBJ2-3; d_call: .
cdr3_nt: TGCGCCAGCAGTCACCCTAGGACAGGCCGATCCTACAATGAGCAGTTCTTC; cdr3_aa: CASSHPRTGRSYNEQFF; clone_size: few; v_call: TRBV23-1; j_call: TRBJ2-1; d_call: TRBD1
cdr3_nt: TGTGCCAGCAGCCCAAAGCGGGGGGCGCAGTATTTT; cdr3_aa: CASSPKRGAQYF; clone_size: .; v_call: TRBV3-1; j_call: TRBJ2-3; d_call: TRBD2
cdr3_nt: TGTGCCAGCAGTGAGAGGGGGCTCACTGAAGCTTTCTTT; cdr3_aa: CASSERGLTEAFF; clone_size: many; v_call: TRBV25-1; j_call: TRBJ1-1; d_call: TRBD1
cdr3_nt: TGTGCCAGCAGCTCCCCACTAGGGCTAGCGGGACGAACCTACTACGAGCAGTACTTC; cdr3_aa: CASSSPLGLAGRTYYEQYF; clone_size: many; v_call: TRBV7-9; j_call: TRBJ2-7; d_call: TRBD2
cdr3_nt: TGTGCCAGCAGCCGAGAGCGCACCCTGAACACCGGGGAGCTGTTTTTT; cdr3_aa: CASSRERTLNTGELFF; clone_size: .; v_call: TRBV3-1; j_call: TRBJ2-2; d_call: .
cdr3_nt: TGTGCCAGCAGCCCTGAATGGGGGGGCGTAGAGACCCAGTACTTC; cdr3_aa: CASSPEWGGVETQYF; clone_size: many; v_call: TRBV7-9; j_call: TRBJ2-5; d_call: .